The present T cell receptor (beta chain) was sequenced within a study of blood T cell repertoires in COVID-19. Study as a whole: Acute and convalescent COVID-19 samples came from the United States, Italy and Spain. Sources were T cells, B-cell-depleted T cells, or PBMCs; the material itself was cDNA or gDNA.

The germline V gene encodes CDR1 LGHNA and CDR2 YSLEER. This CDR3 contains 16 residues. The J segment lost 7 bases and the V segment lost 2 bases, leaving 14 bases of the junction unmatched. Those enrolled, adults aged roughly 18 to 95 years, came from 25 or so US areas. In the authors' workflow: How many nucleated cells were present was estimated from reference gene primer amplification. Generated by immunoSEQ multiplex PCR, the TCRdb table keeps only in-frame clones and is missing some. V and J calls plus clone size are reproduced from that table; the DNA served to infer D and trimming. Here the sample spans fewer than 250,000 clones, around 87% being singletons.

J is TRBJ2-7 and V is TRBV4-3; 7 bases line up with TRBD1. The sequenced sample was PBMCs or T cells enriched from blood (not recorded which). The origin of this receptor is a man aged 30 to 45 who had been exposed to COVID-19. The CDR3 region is CASSQRQGTSNGEQYF. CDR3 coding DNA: TGCGCCAGCAGCCAACGACAGGGTACTTCAAATGGAGAGCAGTACTTC.